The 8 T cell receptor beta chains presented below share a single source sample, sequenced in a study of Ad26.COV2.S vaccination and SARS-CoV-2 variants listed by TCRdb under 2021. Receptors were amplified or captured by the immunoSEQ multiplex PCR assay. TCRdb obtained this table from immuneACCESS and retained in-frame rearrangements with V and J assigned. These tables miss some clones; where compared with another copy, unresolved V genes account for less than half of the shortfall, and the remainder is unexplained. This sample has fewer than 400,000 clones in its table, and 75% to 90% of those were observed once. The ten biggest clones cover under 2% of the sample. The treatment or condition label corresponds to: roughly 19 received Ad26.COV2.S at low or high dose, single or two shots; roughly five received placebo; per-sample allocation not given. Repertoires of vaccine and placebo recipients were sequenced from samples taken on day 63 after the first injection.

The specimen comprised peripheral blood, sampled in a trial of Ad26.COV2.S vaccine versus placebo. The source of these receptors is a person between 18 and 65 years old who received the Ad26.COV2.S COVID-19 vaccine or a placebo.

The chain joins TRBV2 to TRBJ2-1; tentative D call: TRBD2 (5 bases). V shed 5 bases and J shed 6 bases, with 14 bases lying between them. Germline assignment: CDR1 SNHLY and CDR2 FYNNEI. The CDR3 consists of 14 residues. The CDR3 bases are TGTGCCAGCAGTCGTGAGGAGGTGAGCAATGAGCAGTTCTTC. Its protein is CASSREEVSNEQFF.

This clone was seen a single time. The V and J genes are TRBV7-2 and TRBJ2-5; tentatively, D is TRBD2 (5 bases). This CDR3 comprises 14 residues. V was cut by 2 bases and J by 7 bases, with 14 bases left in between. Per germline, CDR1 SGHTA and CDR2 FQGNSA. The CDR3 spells CASSLLASSGTQYF. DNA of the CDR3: TGTGCCAGCAGCTTACTAGCATCCTCAGGGACCCAGTACTTC.

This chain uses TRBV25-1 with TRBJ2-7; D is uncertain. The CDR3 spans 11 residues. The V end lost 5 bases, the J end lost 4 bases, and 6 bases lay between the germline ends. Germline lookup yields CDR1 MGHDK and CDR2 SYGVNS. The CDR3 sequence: CASSNVYEQYF. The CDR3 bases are TGTGCCAGCAGTAACGTTTACGAGCAGTACTTC.

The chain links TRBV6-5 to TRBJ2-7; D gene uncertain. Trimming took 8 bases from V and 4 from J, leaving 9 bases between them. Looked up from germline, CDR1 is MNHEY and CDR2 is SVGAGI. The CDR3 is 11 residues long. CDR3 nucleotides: TGTGCCAGCCCGGGTTCGTACGAGCAGTACTTC. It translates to CASPGSYEQYF.

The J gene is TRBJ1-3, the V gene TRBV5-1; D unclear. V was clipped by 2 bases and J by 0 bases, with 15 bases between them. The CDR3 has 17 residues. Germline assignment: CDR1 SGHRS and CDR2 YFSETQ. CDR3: CASSLGRARISGNTIYF. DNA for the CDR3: TGCGCCAGCAGCTTAGGGAGGGCAAGAATCTCTGGAAACACCATATATTTT.

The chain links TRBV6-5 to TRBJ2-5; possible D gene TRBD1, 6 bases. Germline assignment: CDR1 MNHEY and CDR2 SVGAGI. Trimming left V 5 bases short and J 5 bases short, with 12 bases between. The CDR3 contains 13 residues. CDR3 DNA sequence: TGTGCCAGCAGTAACAGGGTAGGGGAGACCCAGTACTTC. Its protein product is CASSNRVGETQYF.

The CDR3 loop is CATEGGRSFEAFF. In nucleotides, the CDR3 is TGTGCCACCGAAGGTGGACGGTCTTTTGAAGCTTTCTTT. The chain is built from TRBV19 and TRBJ1-1; D unresolved. Looked up from germline, CDR1 is LNHDA and CDR2 is SQIVND (reference sequence). This CDR3 comprises 13 residues. V was shortened by 10 bases and J by 7 bases, with 19 bases between the two germline ends. The whole variable domain, remainder taken from reference TRBV19 and TRBJ1-1, is DGGITQSPKYLFRKEGQNVTLSCEQNLNHDAMYWYRQDPGQGLRLIYYSQIVNDFQKGDIAEGYSVSREKKESFPLTVTSAQKNPTAFYLCATEGGRSFEAFFGQGTRLTVV.

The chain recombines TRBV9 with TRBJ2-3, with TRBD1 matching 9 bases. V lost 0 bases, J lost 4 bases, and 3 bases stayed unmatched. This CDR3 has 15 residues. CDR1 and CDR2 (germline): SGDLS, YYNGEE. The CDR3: CASSVGDREPDTQYF. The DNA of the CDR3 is TGTGCCAGCAGCGTAGGGGACAGGGAACCAGATACGCAGTATTTT.